These 11 T cell receptor beta chains were sequenced from one sample in a study of cytomegalovirus exposure and HLA in healthy donors. The data were produced by immunoSEQ multiplex PCR, yet TCRdb's version contains in-frame clones alone and is incomplete. The sample lists around 120,000 clones, 88% seen once, with about 4.2% in the top ten. Sequencing was performed on PBMCs. The receptors stem from a man between 18 and 29 years old in good health and CMV-seropositive.

The chain joins TRBV7-9 to TRBJ2-7, with D possibly matching TRBD1 (5 bases). Germline loops: CDR1 SEHNR, CDR2 FQNEAQ (reference sequence). V shed 5 bases and J shed 0 bases, with 8 bases lying between them. The CDR3 length is 13 residues. The DNA for the CDR3 is TGTGCCAGCAGCCAGGGTTCCTCCTACGAGCAGTACTTC. This sequence encodes CASSQGSSYEQYF.

The V and J genes are TRBV7-2 and TRBJ1-5, with 11 positions matching TRBD1. The CDR3 is 18 amino acids. The ends lost 1 base at V and 4 bases at J; junction bases unmatched: 9. Germline V lookup: CDR1 SGHTA, CDR2 FQGNSA. This CDR3 reads CASSLGPGQGAWNQPQHF. The CDR3 coding sequence is TGTGCCAGCAGCTTAGGACCAGGACAGGGGGCTTGGAATCAGCCCCAGCATTTT. Full variable domain (missing parts from reference TRBV7-2 and TRBJ1-5): GAGVSQSPSNKVTEKGKDVELRCDPISGHTALYWYRQSLGQGLEFLIYFQGNSAPDKSGLPSDRFSAERTGGSVSTLTIQRTQQEDSAVYLCASSLGPGQGAWNQPQHFGDGTRLSIL.

This chain joins TRBV2 and TRBJ1-4; TRBD1 matches at 7 bases. Losses at the gene ends were 3 bases for V and 9 bases for J; bases not matched to a gene: 7. There are 14 residues in the CDR3. Germline V gene sequence: CDR1 SNHLY, CDR2 FYNNEI. CDR3 in amino acids: CASSDDRAVKKLFF. For the CDR3, the DNA is TGTGCCAGCAGTGACGACAGGGCGGTTAAAAAACTGTTTTTT.

Details on this clone: Other DNA sequences in the sample encode the same CDR3. This chain connects TRBV2 to TRBJ2-7; no clear D. V dropped 6 bases and J dropped 3 bases, with 9 bases sitting between them. CDR3 length: 12 amino acids. CDR1 SNHLY and CDR2 FYNNEI come from the germline V gene. This chain's CDR3 is CASSAQNYEQYF. The CDR3 DNA reads TGTGCCAGCAGCGCCCAGAACTACGAGCAGTACTTC.

The rearrangement uses TRBV10-3 and TRBJ1-2; 7 nucleotides line up with TRBD1. Looked up from germline, CDR1 is ENHRY and CDR2 is SYGVKD. V lost 3 bases, J lost 6 bases, and 13 bases stayed unmatched. The CDR3 sequence is 16 residues long. The CDR3 DNA sequence: TGTGCCATCAGTGAAAGACCAGGTAGGACAGGCGATGGCTACACCTTC. Amino acids: CAISERPGRTGDGYTF.

The chain couples TRBV6-6 to TRBJ1-5; 7 bases fit TRBD1. Trimming at V came to 5 bases and at J to 2 bases, leaving 6 bases not matched to a gene. The length of the CDR3 is 15 residues. Per the germline V gene, CDR1 is MNHNY and CDR2 is SVGAGI (reference sequence). The CDR3 sequence: CASSATQGGNQPQHF. Written as DNA, the CDR3 is TGTGCCAGCAGTGCTACCCAGGGGGGCAATCAGCCCCAGCATTTT.

The J gene is TRBJ2-3, the V gene TRBV5-4; D gene ambiguous. This CDR3 contains 12 residues. Trimming removed 4 bases from V and 0 bases from J, with 3 bases in between. Germline V lookup: CDR1 SGHNT, CDR2 YYREEE (reference sequence). CDR3 loop: CASSPSTDTQYF. Here the CDR3 DNA reads TGTGCCAGCAGCCCGAGCACAGATACGCAGTATTTT.

The gene calls are TRBV11-2 and TRBJ1-1; D unclear. This CDR3 has 15 amino acids. Germline V gene data show CDR1 as SGHAT and CDR2 as FQNNGV. Trimming removed 5 bases at V and 4 bases at J, with 17 bases between. This CDR3 reads CASSPTPLSGTEAFF. In DNA, the CDR3 is TGTGCCAGCAGCCCTACCCCTCTCTCAGGCACTGAAGCTTTCTTT.

CDR3: CASSAGSRETQYF. The CDR3 nucleotides read TGTGCCAGCAGCGCAGGGTCTCGGGAGACCCAGTACTTC. This rearrangement joins TRBV9 to TRBJ2-5, with D possibly TRBD1 on 5 matching bases. The CDR3 extends over 13 amino acids. Germline loops: CDR1 SGDLS, CDR2 YYNGEE. Trimming pared 3 bases from V and 5 bases from J, leaving 11 bases between.

This sequence joins TRBV5-1 and TRBJ2-1; D possibly corresponds to TRBD2 (5 bases). Germline-derived CDR1 and CDR2 are SGHRS and YFSETQ. CDR3 length equals 13 residues. Trimming cost V 3 bases and J 9 bases, with 13 bases left between them. CDR3 in amino acids: CASSYLGVGEQFF. CDR3 DNA: TGCGCCAGCAGCTACCTCGGGGTCGGTGAGCAGTTCTTC.

This CDR3 is CASSTKGQNQPQHF. The CDR3 DNA reads TGTGCCAGCAGCACCAAAGGACAGAATCAGCCCCAGCATTTT. The V gene is TRBV5-4, the J gene TRBJ1-5; D might be TRBD1 (6 bases). Trimming stripped 4 bases from V and 4 bases from J, with 12 bases between. The CDR3 length is 14 residues. Germline lookup yields CDR1 SGHNT and CDR2 YYREEE (reference sequence).